This T cell receptor (beta chain) was profiled in a study of beta chain features in type 1 diabetes. Study conclusions and caveats: The similarity of naive, central memory and Treg TCRB repertoires appeared greater among patients than among healthy donors. Patients with Type 1 diabetes showed moderately but significantly shorter TCRB CDR3s in all four CD4+ subsets. Because the template was cDNA, high-expressing cells might be over-represented.

Expressed TCRB transcripts were sequenced because the isolated RNA had all been reverse transcribed beforehand. Sequencing of naive, central memory and regulatory T cell samples gave an average of about 3.57 million reads. This table comes from immunoSEQ multiplex PCR, and its TCRdb copy is limited to in-frame clones, with some not included. Among 150,000 to 170,000 clones listed, less than 9.5% were seen once. Losses at the gene ends were 3 bases for V and 0 bases for J; bases not matched to a gene: 14. There are 20 residues in the CDR3. CDR1 MDHEN and CDR2 SYDVKM come from the germline V gene. On this clone: The antigen is not known.

This chain links TRBV28 with TRBJ2-1, with TRBD2 matching 10 bases. The receptor comes from a man in his late teens or twenties in good health. Specimen: central memory CD4+ T cells from blood. The CDR3: CASSLRMARLAGGSYNEQFF. The CDR3 DNA reads TGTGCCAGCAGTTTGCGTATGGCTCGACTAGCGGGCGGCTCCTACAATGAGCAGTTCTTC.